This section outlines one TCR beta chain sequence together with its context. Its antigen remains undetermined. There are no base qualities to consult, and no much larger clone falls within one base. Receptor amplification or capture employed the immunoSEQ multiplex PCR assay. The authors' pipeline ran thus. During preprocessing, nonproductive sequences were removed, along with CDR3s that did not begin with C, did not end with F or W, or were shorter than 7 amino acids. The MANAFEST web app identified antigen-specific clonotypes based on expansion compared with the reference and other culture wells. To be counted as positive, a clone had to show significant expansion compared with the reference culture, at an FDR below 0.05, in 2 of 3 replicate wells. Positive clones also required significant expansion versus all other tandem wells and an odds ratio above 5. After three terminal residues were trimmed from each end, CDR3 homology was quantified as pairwise Levenshtein distance using the stringdist R package. In TCRdb, the immuneACCESS table is reduced to in-frame sequences with V and J assigned. These tables do not hold every clone; where another copy was compared, an unresolved V gene accounts for under half, and the others remain unexplained. V and J calls and clone size follow that table, whereas D and trimming were derived from the DNA. The sample table contains some 21,000 clones; only one count was recorded for roughly 81% of them. The ten largest account for around 23% of the sample.

The sample is drawn from a study of CD4 T cells in relation to SARS-CoV-2 and coronaviruses (dated by TCRdb to the early 2020s). Looking at the study overall: In the ViraFEST assay, PBMCs were grown with antigen for 10 days, and TCR beta CDR3s were then sequenced to identify antigen-specific clonal expansions. HLA restriction was mapped for shared crossreactive spike epitopes using patient-derived lymphoblastoid cell lines. Expansion assays from other donors in the study were sequenced with a different, Illumina-based TCR-beta assay. The Adaptive Biotechnologies TCR-sequencing kit was used for samples from a few pre-COVID donors and for the naive versus memory experiments, whereas the other data were Illumina-based. At the level of individual TCR clonotypes, the study evaluated whether memory CD4+ T cells crossreact between the spike proteins of SARS-CoV-2 and those of common cold coronaviruses. An HIV-1 Nef peptide pool or a no-peptide culture served as the negative reference condition.

The paper's findings and limits, for the study overall: Memory CD4+ clonotypes crossrecognizing SARS-CoV-2 and at least one common cold coronavirus spike were found in 55% to 70% of donors. Crossreactivity analysis centred on spike protein, so crossreactivity against other viral proteins was not assessed. Small numbers of patients and of tested TCRs limited the study. Compared with monoreactive clones, crossreactive clones had significantly weaker SARS-CoV-2-driven expansion, a result consistent with antigenic imprinting. No donor contributed both pre-pandemic and post-infection samples, which limited tracing the source of pre-existing responses.

CD4+ T cells from unexposed donors were collected before the COVID-19 pandemic (2011-2018). Following 10 days of culture, the EasySep CD4+ T cell isolation kit was used to isolate CD4+ T cells. As cell number allowed, CD4+ T cells from unexposed donors were tested for reactivity to SARS-CoV-2 S and N and to four common cold coronavirus spike pools. Each well received 1.5 million to 2.5 million PBMCs, cultured in IMDM supplemented with roughly 5.3% human AB serum and 9.5 to 10 IU/ml IL-2. Half of the culture medium was replaced with fresh IL-2-containing medium on days 3 and 7. In general, every peptide culture condition was set up in three replicate wells. Leukapheresis product for the unexposed donors was bought commercially. Ficoll-Paque PLUS gradient centrifugation was used to isolate PBMCs from either whole blood or leukapheresis product. The PBMCs went either fresh into the expansion assay or into cryopreservation at -140 degrees C. The QIAamp Micro DNA Kit was used to extract genomic DNA from the CD4+ T cells.

Sequences SGHTA (CDR1) and FQGNSA (CDR2) are obtained from the germline V gene. V drops 5 bases and J drops 7 bases, leaving 23 bases in between. The CDR3 runs 16 residues from the cysteine to the phenylalanine. Just CDR3 DNA is preserved here, 48 bases in frame from base 1. The sequence joins TRBV7-2 to TRBJ1-2; perhaps TRBD1 is the D gene, with 6 bases matching. Sequencing was done on a sample of CD4+ T cells from PBMCs, cultured in vitro. This TCR was recovered from a human donor in good health. DNA sequence: TGTGCCAGCAGCCCTACGGGGGCGCATCCCTCGGGTGGCTACACCTTC. This codes for CASSPTGAHPSGGYTF.